This T cell receptor beta chain was retrieved from a study of T cell responses to AZD1222 COVID-19 vaccine. Study results and caveats: After two AZD1222 doses, spike-specific TCR breadth and depth rose versus day 0. The CD4 TCRs associated with vaccination extended across spike and predominated at 160-218 and 743-854.

As concerns this clone: What it binds is not known.

CDR1 is SGDLS and CDR2 is YYNGEE in the germline V gene. The CDR3 spans 13 residues. V lost 4 bases, J lost 4 bases, and 12 bases lay in between. Data came from immunoSEQ multiplex PCR; TCRdb stores just in-frame clones and leaves some out. Among approximately 83,000 clones listed, 75% to 95% were seen once. The sequences come from peripheral blood, collected on day 0 of MenACWY control vaccination. The source is an adult in good health. The rearrangement uses TRBV9 and TRBJ2-7; D unclear. CDR3 sequence reads: CASSPRLGYEQYF. In DNA, the CDR3 is TGTGCCAGCAGCCCCCGGCTAGGTTACGAGCAGTACTTC.